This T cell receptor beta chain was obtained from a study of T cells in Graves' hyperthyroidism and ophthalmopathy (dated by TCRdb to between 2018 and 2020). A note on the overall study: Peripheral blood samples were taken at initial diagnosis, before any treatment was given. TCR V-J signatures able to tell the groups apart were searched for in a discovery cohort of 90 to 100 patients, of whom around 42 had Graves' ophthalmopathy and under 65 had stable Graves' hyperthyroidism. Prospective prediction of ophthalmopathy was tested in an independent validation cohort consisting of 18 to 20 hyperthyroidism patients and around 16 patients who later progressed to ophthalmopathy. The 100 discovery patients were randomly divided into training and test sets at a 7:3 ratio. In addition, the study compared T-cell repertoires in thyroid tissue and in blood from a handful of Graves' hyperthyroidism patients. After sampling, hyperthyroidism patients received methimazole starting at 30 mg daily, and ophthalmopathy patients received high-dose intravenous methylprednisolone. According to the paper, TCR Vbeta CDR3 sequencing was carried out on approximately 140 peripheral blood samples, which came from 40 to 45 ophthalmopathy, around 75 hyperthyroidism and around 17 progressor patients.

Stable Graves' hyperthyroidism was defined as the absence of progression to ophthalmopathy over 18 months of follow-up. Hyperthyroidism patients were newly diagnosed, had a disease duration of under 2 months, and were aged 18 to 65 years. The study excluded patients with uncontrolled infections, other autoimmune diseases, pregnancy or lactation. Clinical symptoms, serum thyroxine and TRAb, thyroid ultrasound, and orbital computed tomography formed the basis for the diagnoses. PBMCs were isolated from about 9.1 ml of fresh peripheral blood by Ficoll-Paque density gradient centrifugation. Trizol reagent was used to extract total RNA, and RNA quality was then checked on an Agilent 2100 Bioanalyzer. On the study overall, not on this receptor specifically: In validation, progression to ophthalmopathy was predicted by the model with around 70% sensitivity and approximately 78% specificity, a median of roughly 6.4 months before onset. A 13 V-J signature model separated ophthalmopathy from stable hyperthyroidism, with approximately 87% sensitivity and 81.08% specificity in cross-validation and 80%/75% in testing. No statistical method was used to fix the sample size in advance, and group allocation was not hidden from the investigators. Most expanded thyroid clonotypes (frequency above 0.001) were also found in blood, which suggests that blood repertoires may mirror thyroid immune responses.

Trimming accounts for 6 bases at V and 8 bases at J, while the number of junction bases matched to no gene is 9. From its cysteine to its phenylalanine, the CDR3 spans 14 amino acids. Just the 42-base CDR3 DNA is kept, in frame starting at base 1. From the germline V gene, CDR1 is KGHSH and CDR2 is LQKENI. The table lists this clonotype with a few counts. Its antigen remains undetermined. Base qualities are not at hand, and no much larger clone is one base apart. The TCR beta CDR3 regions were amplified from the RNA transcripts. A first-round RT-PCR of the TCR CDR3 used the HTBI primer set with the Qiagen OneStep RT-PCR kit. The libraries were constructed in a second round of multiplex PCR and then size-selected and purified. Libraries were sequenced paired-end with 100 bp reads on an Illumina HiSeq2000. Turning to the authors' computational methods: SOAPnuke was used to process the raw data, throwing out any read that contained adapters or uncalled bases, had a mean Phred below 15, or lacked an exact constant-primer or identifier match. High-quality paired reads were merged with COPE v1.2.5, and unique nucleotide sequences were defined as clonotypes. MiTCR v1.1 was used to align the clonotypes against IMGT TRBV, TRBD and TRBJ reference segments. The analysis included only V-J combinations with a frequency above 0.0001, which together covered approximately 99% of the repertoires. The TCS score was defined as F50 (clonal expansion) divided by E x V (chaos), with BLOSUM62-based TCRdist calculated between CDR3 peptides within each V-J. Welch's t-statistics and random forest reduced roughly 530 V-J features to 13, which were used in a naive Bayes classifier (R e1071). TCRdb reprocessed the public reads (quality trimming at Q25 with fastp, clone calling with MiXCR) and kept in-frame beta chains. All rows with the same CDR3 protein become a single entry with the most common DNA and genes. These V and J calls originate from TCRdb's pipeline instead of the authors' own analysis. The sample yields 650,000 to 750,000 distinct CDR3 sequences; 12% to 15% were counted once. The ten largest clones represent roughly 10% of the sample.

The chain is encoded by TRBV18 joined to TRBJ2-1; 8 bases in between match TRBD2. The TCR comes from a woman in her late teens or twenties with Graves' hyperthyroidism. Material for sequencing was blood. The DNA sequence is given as TGTGCCAGCTCCCGGGGACTAGACGCCCATGAGCAGTTCTTC. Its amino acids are CASSRGLDAHEQFF.